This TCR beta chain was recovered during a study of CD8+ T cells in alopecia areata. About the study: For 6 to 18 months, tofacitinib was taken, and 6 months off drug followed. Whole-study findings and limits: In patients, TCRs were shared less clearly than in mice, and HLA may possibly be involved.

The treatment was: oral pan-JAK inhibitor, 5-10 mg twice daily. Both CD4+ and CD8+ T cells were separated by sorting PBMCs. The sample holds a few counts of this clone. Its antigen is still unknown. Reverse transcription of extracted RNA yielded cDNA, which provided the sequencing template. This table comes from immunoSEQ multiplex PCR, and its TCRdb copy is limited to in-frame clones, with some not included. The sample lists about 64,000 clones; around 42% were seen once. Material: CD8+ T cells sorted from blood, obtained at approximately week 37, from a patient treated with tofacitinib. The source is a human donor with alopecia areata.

The CDR3 loop reads CASSFRGNGQPQHF. CDR3 DNA sequence: TGTGCCAGCAGTTTCCGGGGGAACGGTCAGCCCCAGCATTTT. This rearrangement joins TRBV27 to TRBJ1-5; D might be TRBD1 (5 bases). The V end lost 3 bases, the J end lost 6 bases, and 12 bases lay between the germline ends. The CDR3 totals 14 residues. Germline CDR1 reads MNHEY; CDR2 reads SMNVEV (reference sequence).